Below are 24 T cell receptor beta chains sequenced from a single sample in a study of control samples from healthy donors and cancer patients. The repertoire was sequenced with immunoSEQ multiplex PCR; TCRdb's copy has only in-frame clones and lacks some. The sample lists about 120,000 clones, about 89% occurring once. The sequenced sample was blood. The receptor source for this set is a woman under 30 in good health.

This chain joins TRBV19 and TRBJ2-1; 10 nucleotides match TRBD2. Losses at the gene ends were 6 bases for V and 4 bases for J; bases not matched to a gene: 6. The V gene's germline CDR1 is LNHDA and CDR2 SQIVND (reference sequence). CDR3 length equals 15 residues. CDR3 sequence reads: CASRLTSGSYNEQFF. The DNA of the CDR3 is TGTGCCAGTAGGTTGACTAGCGGGTCATACAATGAGCAGTTCTTC. The full variable domain, completed using reference TRBV19 and TRBJ2-1, is DGGITQSPKYLFRKEGQNVTLSCEQNLNHDAMYWYRQDPGQGLRLIYYSQIVNDFQKGDIAEGYSVSREKKESFPLTVTSAQKNPTAFYLCASRLTSGSYNEQFFGPGTRLTVL.

This clone was detected ten times or more. The CDR3 reads CAISEMIKGEGSPLHF. CDR3 nucleotide sequence: TGTGCCATCAGTGAGATGATTAAGGGAGAAGGTTCACCCCTCCACTTT. The rearrangement joins TRBV10-3 to TRBJ1-6, with D hard to call. CDR1 ENHRY and CDR2 SYGVKD come from the germline V gene. Trimming stripped 2 bases from V and 9 bases from J, with 17 bases between. The CDR3 has 16 amino acids.

The chain links TRBV30 to TRBJ2-5, with D hard to call. V dropped 3 bases and J dropped 2 bases, with 4 bases sitting between them. Germline assignment: CDR1 GTSNPN and CDR2 SVGIG (reference sequence). This CDR3 region has 11 residues. The CDR3 bases are TGTGCCTGGAGCGCTCAAGAGACCCAGTACTTC. It specifies CAWSAQETQYF.

The chain has TRBV4-3 and TRBJ1-1; the D gene is possibly TRBD1 (6 bases). Germline CDR1 is LGHNA and CDR2 is YSLEER. The CDR3 consists of 17 residues. Trimming took 1 base from V and 1 from J, leaving 16 bases between them. The CDR3 DNA sequence: TGCGCCAGCAGCCAAGCCTTTCGGACAGACGGGAACACTGAAGCTTTCTTT. Encoded protein: CASSQAFRTDGNTEAFF.

This clone was seen a single time. This chain joins TRBV5-1 and TRBJ2-5; 8 nucleotides align to TRBD1. V trimming: 0 bases; J trimming: 2 bases; junction bases outside the gene matches: 6. Germline V lookup: CDR1 SGHRS, CDR2 YFSETQ. This CDR3 has 16 amino acids. For the CDR3, the DNA is TGCGCCAGCAGCTTGGCCCCTGGGACAGGTCAAGAGACCCAGTACTTC. It yields the protein CASSLAPGTGQETQYF.

The chain has TRBV11-2 and TRBJ1-1, with D perhaps TRBD1 (6 bases). Trimming shortened V by 3 bases and J by 6 bases, and 17 bases separated the two germline ends. The CDR3 is 15 residues long. Looked up from germline, CDR1 is SGHAT and CDR2 is FQNNGV. The CDR3 bases are TGTGCCAGCAGCTTGATGATAATACAGGGCGCTGAAGCTTTCTTT. Its translation: CASSLMIIQGAEAFF.

This chain connects TRBV19 to TRBJ1-1; D is ambiguous. The CDR3 has 12 amino acids. Germline V gene lookup returns CDR1 LNHDA and CDR2 SQIVND (reference sequence). V was shortened by 7 bases and J by 10 bases, with 16 bases between the two germline ends. The CDR3 region has the DNA TGTGCCAGTACTATCCTCGGTTCGGGAGCTTTCTTT. This gives the protein CASTILGSGAFF.

The chain has TRBV15 and TRBJ2-3; 8 bases match TRBD1. Trimming at V came to 4 bases and at J to 2 bases, leaving 11 bases not matched to a gene. The CDR3 is 17 amino acids. Germline V gene data show CDR1 as LNHNV and CDR2 as YYDKDF (reference sequence). The CDR3 region has the DNA TGTGCCACCAGCAAGGGCGAGGGACAGGCGGTCACAGATACGCAGTATTTT. Translated, it gives CATSKGEGQAVTDTQYF.

This chain uses TRBV18 with TRBJ2-4; 14 nucleotides agree with TRBD2. Germline V gives CDR1 KGHSH, CDR2 LQKENI. The CDR3 contains 19 residues. V shed 3 bases and J 0 bases; nucleotides not matched to a gene: 7. The CDR3 sequence: CASSPTSGGASRAKNIQYF. The CDR3 DNA follows: TGTGCCAGCTCACCGACTAGCGGGGGGGCCTCCCGAGCCAAAAACATTCAGTACTTC.

The DNA of the CDR3 is TGTGCCTGGAGCTATGAGACAGGGCTCTATGGCTACACCTTC. Its translation: CAWSYETGLYGYTF. This chain joins TRBV30 and TRBJ1-2; TRBD1 matches 7 bases. V gave up 3 bases and J gave up 4 bases; unmatched junction bases: 8. CDR3 length: 14 amino acids. Germline-derived CDR1 and CDR2 are GTSNPN and SVGIG (reference sequence).

The chain is built from TRBV6-5 and TRBJ1-2, with D maybe TRBD1 (5 bases). CDR1 is MNHEY, CDR2 SVGAGI, per germline. The germline V and J ends were trimmed by 5 bases and 6 bases, with 13 bases remaining between them. The CDR3 covers 13 residues. CDR3 protein: CASSPTQGNGYTF. CDR3 coding DNA: TGTGCCAGCAGTCCAACGCAGGGAAATGGCTACACCTTC.

This chain uses TRBV4-2 with TRBJ2-1; TRBD2 matches 7 bases. CDR1 and CDR2 (germline): LGHNA, YNFKEQ. Trimming cost V 4 bases and J 6 bases; bases outside gene matches: 6. The CDR3 length is 14 residues. CDR3 region: CASSRNRLANEQFF. The CDR3 bases are TGTGCCAGCAGCCGAAACCGACTAGCCAATGAGCAGTTCTTC.

The gene calls are TRBV19 and TRBJ2-7; 11 positions agree with TRBD2. The germline gives CDR1 LNHDA, CDR2 SQIVND (reference sequence). V gave up 6 bases and J gave up 0 bases; unmatched junction bases: 7. CDR3 size: 16 residues. The CDR3, as DNA: TGTGCCAGTAGCTCCGGACTAGCGGGCCTCTCCTACGAGCAGTACTTC. Translated: CASSSGLAGLSYEQYF.

J is TRBJ1-2 and V is TRBV30; D uncertain. The CDR3 loop spans 14 amino acids. V lost 0 bases, J lost 0 bases, and 8 bases lay in between. The germline V gene has CDR1 GTSNPN and CDR2 SVGIG (reference sequence). The CDR3 here is CAWSVLGPNYGYTF. In nucleotides, the CDR3 is TGTGCCTGGAGTGTACTCGGACCTAACTATGGCTACACCTTC.

CDR3 coding DNA: TGTGCCAGCAGAGAGGGAACCGGGAGTTCCTACGAGCAGTACTTC. Amino acids: CASREGTGSSYEQYF. J is TRBJ2-7 and V is TRBV2, with a weak D call TRBD2 (6 bases). The germline gives CDR1 SNHLY, CDR2 FYNNEI. The CDR3 sequence is 15 residues long. Trimming stripped 6 bases from V and 1 base from J, with 16 bases between. Full variable domain (rest looked up from reference TRBV2 and TRBJ2-7): EPEVTQTPSHQVTQMGQEVILRCVPISNHLYFYWYRQILGQKVEFLVSFYNNEISEKSEIFDDQFSVERPDGSNFTLKIRSTKLEDSAMYFCASREGTGSSYEQYFGPGTRLTVT.

The chain couples TRBV6-2 or TRBV6-3 to TRBJ2-3; a weak D match, TRBD2 (6 bases). From germline, CDR1 is MNHEY and CDR2 SVGEGT. V shed 4 bases and J shed 0 bases, with 8 bases lying between them. CDR3 length equals 14 residues. CDR3 sequence: CASSSSGSTDTQYF. The DNA for the CDR3 is TGTGCCAGCAGTTCAAGCGGGAGCACAGATACGCAGTATTTT.

The chain uses TRBV6-2 or TRBV6-3 and TRBJ2-7, with 8 positions matching TRBD2. The trim removed 6 bases at V and 6 bases at J, leaving 13 bases unmatched. There are 15 residues in the CDR3. The V gene's germline CDR1 is MNHEY and CDR2 SVGEGT. CDR3 sequence: CASRPSGGELREQYF. CDR3 DNA: TGTGCCAGCAGGCCTTCGGGGGGGGAGCTCCGCGAGCAGTACTTC.

This chain uses TRBV4-3 with TRBJ2-2; TRBD1 or TRBD2 may be the D gene (5 bases each). V was shortened by 7 bases and J by 7 bases, with 25 bases between the two germline ends. The V gene's germline CDR1 is LGHNA and CDR2 YSLEER. The CDR3 totals 17 residues. Written as DNA, the CDR3 is TGCGCCAGCAAGGGTACTAGGGGAAACAGGCTGCACGGGGAGCTGTTTTTT. Its protein product is CASKGTRGNRLHGELFF.

This clone has more than one count but fewer than ten. This chain links TRBV6-6 with TRBJ1-1, with D possibly TRBD1 on 5 matching bases. In germline, CDR1 is MNHNY, CDR2 SVGAGI (reference sequence). V was pared by 6 bases and J by 3 bases, with 11 bases between. The CDR3 covers 13 residues. The CDR3 reads CASSVKGDTEAFF. DNA for the CDR3: TGTGCCAGCAGCGTTAAAGGGGACACTGAAGCTTTCTTT.

CDR3 sequence reads: CASSIGTAYEQYF. CDR3 DNA: TGTGCCAGTAGTATCGGGACAGCCTACGAGCAGTACTTC. J is TRBJ2-7 and V is TRBV19; 7 bases are a match to TRBD1. The CDR3 contains 13 residues. The germline CDR1 and CDR2 sequences are LNHDA and SQIVND (reference sequence). The ends lost 3 bases at V and 2 bases at J; junction bases unmatched: 1.

This chain uses TRBV23-1 with TRBJ2-5, with D hard to call. TRBV23-1 is an ORF, with its function uncertain. The CDR3 runs to 13 residues. V lost 7 bases to trimming and J lost 2 bases, with 11 bases between them. DNA of the CDR3: TGCGCCAGCATGGACGAGAAACAAGAGACCCAGTACTTC. Translated: CASMDEKQETQYF.

This sequence joins TRBV7-2 and TRBJ2-7, with D unclear. V lost 1 base and J lost 5, with 12 bases in between. The CDR3 consists of 14 residues. In germline, CDR1 is SGHTA, CDR2 FQGNSA. In nucleotides, the CDR3 is TGTGCCAGCAGCTTAGTACCCGCCCGGAACGAGCAGTACTTC. Encoded protein: CASSLVPARNEQYF. The full variable domain, its missing parts supplied by reference TRBV7-2 and TRBJ2-7, is GAGVSQSPSNKVTEKGKDVELRCDPISGHTALYWYRQSLGQGLEFLIYFQGNSAPDKSGLPSDRFSAERTGGSVSTLTIQRTQQEDSAVYLCASSLVPARNEQYFGPGTRLTVT.

The chain employs TRBV28 and TRBJ1-4, with D hard to call. The CDR3 sequence is 14 residues long. V dropped 3 bases and J dropped 2 bases, with 7 bases sitting between them. In germline, CDR1 is MDHEN, CDR2 SYDVKM. CDR3 bases: TGTGCCAGCAGTTTTGTACAGACTAATGAAAAACTGTTTTTT. It specifies CASSFVQTNEKLFF.

On this clone: The identical CDR3 is also encoded by other nucleotide sequences in the sample. The genes are TRBV18 and TRBJ2-7; the match to TRBD1 covers 8 bases. The CDR3 has 14 amino acids. The V gene's germline CDR1 is KGHSH and CDR2 LQKENI. Trimming took 3 bases from V and 4 from J; bases not matched to a gene: 5. The CDR3 DNA reads TGTGCCAGCTCACCGACAGGGGACCTTTACGAGCAGTACTTC. This codes for CASSPTGDLYEQYF.